This T cell receptor (beta chain) stems from a study of identical twins. The CDR3 has 16 amino acids. V lost 6 bases and J 4 bases, leaving 22 bases between the germline ends. CDR1 is MNHNS, CDR2 SASEGT, per germline. From the 5' RACE reads, TCRdb called clonotypes with MiXCR, one entry per CDR3 protein. Of fewer than 250,000 distinct CDR3 sequences in the sample, roughly 7.5% were seen once. This clonotype occurred a few times. What it binds is unknown. Study-level points and caveats: Models predicted too little out-of-frame TCR alpha sharing in monozygotic twins. Within beta out-of-frame sequences, the excess sharing observed between twins was weaker. Zero-insertion results could be subject to partial confounding by invariant MAIT and iNKT cells.

The same data also contributed to another study, on yellow fever vaccine responses in identical twins.

The sequence was collected from a woman aged 18-35 years in good health. Sequenced: CD8+ T cells sorted from blood. J is TRBJ2-7 and V is TRBV6-1; D is unresolved. The CDR3 nucleotides are TGTGCCAGCAGCCAAACCCCAGAGAATGGTGCGTACGAGCAGTACTTC. Its translation is CASSQTPENGAYEQYF.